The next 24 T cell receptor beta chains were all read from a single sample in a study of Ad26.COV2.S vaccination and SARS-CoV-2 variants. The repertoire was sequenced with immunoSEQ multiplex PCR; TCRdb's copy has only in-frame clones and lacks some. The sample consists of approximately 360,000 clones, 83% of them appearing once. The treatment was: around 19 received Ad26.COV2.S at low or high dose, single or two shots; several received placebo; per-sample allocation not given. Day 63 following the first vaccine or placebo injection was when the samples were taken. The sequences come from peripheral blood, collected in a trial of Ad26.COV2.S vaccine versus placebo. Source of these receptors: a person aged 18-60 years who received the Ad26.COV2.S COVID-19 vaccine or a placebo.

The chain recombines TRBV25-1 with TRBJ1-3; D is uncertain. Per germline, CDR1 MGHDK and CDR2 SYGVNS. This CDR3 has 12 residues. The V and J ends lost 11 bases and 0 bases respectively, with 8 bases between them. Here the CDR3 reads CASKGSGNTIYF. The CDR3 nucleotides are TGTGCCTCCAAGGGCTCTGGAAACACCATATATTTT.

This rearrangement joins TRBV6-5 to TRBJ2-7; D unresolved. V shed 6 bases and J shed 3 bases, with 6 bases lying between them. Germline assignment: CDR1 MNHEY and CDR2 SVGAGI. The CDR3 contains 11 residues. The CDR3 bases are TGTGCCAGCAGCTCCAACTACGAGCAGTACTTC. It translates to CASSSNYEQYF.

V gene TRBV29-1 combines with J gene TRBJ1-5; possibly TRBD1 for D (5 bases). CDR1 SQVTM and CDR2 ANQGSEA come from the germline V gene. CDR3 length: 13 amino acids. With 4 bases removed from V and 0 bases from J, the gap between germline ends came to 7 bases. The CDR3 DNA sequence: TGCAGCGTTGGGGACGGTAGCAATCAGCCCCAGCATTTT. Translated: CSVGDGSNQPQHF.

This rearrangement joins TRBV10-3 to TRBJ1-2; TRBD1 aligns across 10 bases. This CDR3 has 15 amino acids. The germline CDR1 and CDR2 sequences are ENHRY and SYGVKD. V dropped 9 bases and J dropped 7; count of bases not matched to a gene: 14. CDR3 coding DNA: TGTGCCATTCGGGACAGGGGTCTAGTAGCCGCTGGCTACACCTTC. This encodes CAIRDRGLVAAGYTF.

This clone has only a few counts. This chain uses TRBV2 with TRBJ1-1; the match to TRBD1 covers 7 bases. The germline V gene has CDR1 SNHLY and CDR2 FYNNEI. The V segment lost 5 bases and the J segment 3 bases; nucleotides outside the gene matches: 3. The CDR3 is made up of 13 amino acids. The CDR3 sequence: CASSKTGYTEAFF. The CDR3 DNA sequence: TGTGCCAGCAGTAAGACAGGGTACACTGAAGCTTTCTTT.

The chain is built from TRBV29-1 and TRBJ1-1; D not certain. The CDR3 loop spans 15 amino acids. V was clipped by 1 base and J by 5 bases, with 17 bases between them. CDR1 SQVTM and CDR2 ANQGSEA come from the germline V gene. Here the CDR3 reads CSVEGPGGWSTEAFF. The CDR3, as DNA: TGCAGCGTTGAAGGCCCCGGTGGCTGGAGTACTGAAGCTTTCTTT.

This chain joins TRBV10-3 and TRBJ2-3, with 9 bases matching TRBD2. Germline V lookup: CDR1 ENHRY, CDR2 SYGVKD. The CDR3 extends over 15 amino acids. J lost 2 bases, V lost 8 bases, and 8 bases had no gene match. CDR3 loop: CAIGGSGGPTDTQYF. In nucleotides, the CDR3 is TGTGCCATCGGGGGTAGCGGGGGCCCCACAGATACGCAGTATTTT.

V usage is TRBV25-1 and J usage is TRBJ1-4, with a weak D call TRBD1 (5 bases). This CDR3 contains 13 residues. Trimming pared 0 bases from V and 13 bases from J, leaving 12 bases between. Germline lookup yields CDR1 MGHDK and CDR2 SYGVNS. Here the CDR3 reads CASSEYGTNVLFF. The DNA of the CDR3 is TGTGCCAGCAGTGAATATGGGACTAACGTACTGTTTTTT.

This clone was seen only once. The V gene is TRBV6-5, the J gene TRBJ1-1, with D perhaps matching TRBD1 (6 bases). Trimming removed 0 bases at V and 5 bases at J, with 13 bases between. The CDR3 loop spans 15 amino acids. In germline, CDR1 is MNHEY, CDR2 SVGAGI. CDR3 residues: CASSYSRGAWTEAFF. CDR3 DNA sequence: TGTGCCAGCAGTTACTCCCGGGGGGCGTGGACTGAAGCTTTCTTT.

This clone was detected only a few times. The rearrangement links TRBV2 to TRBJ1-2; TRBD1 might be the D (5 bases). The length of the CDR3 is 11 residues. V was shortened by 8 bases and J by 8 bases, with 12 bases between the two germline ends. Germline V lookup: CDR1 SNHLY, CDR2 FYNNEI. CDR3 residues: CASGPGQGYTF. CDR3 bases: TGTGCCAGCGGACCAGGGCAGGGCTACACCTTC.

V usage is TRBV7-2 and J usage is TRBJ1-3; 9 bases agree with TRBD1. Germline trimming cut 5 bases from V and 2 bases from J; bases unmatched to any gene: 4. Germline V lookup: CDR1 SGHTA, CDR2 FQGNSA. This CDR3 contains 15 residues. In nucleotides, the CDR3 is TGTGCCAGCAGCCAAGACAGGGGGGCTGGAAACACCATATATTTT. Residues: CASSQDRGAGNTIYF.

This chain joins TRBV5-6 and TRBJ2-1; 11 nucleotides match TRBD2. The V segment lost 0 bases and the J segment 4 bases; nucleotides outside the gene matches: 3. The CDR3 has 16 amino acids. In germline, CDR1 is SGHDT, CDR2 YYEEEE. In DNA form, the CDR3 reads TGTGCCAGCAGCTTGGCAGGACTAGCGGGTTACAATGAGCAGTTCTTC. Its translation is CASSLAGLAGYNEQFF. Combining the CDR3 with reference TRBV5-6 and TRBJ2-1 gives the whole variable domain DAGVTQSPTHLIKTRGQQVTLRCSPKSGHDTVSWYQQALGQGPQFIFQYYEEEERQRGNFPDRFSGHQFPNYSSELNVNALLLGDSALYLCASSLAGLAGYNEQFFGPGTRLTVL.

This chain joins TRBV5-1 and TRBJ2-5; tentative D call: TRBD1 (6 bases). Germline values: CDR1 SGHRS, CDR2 YFSETQ. The V end lost 0 bases, the J end lost 5 bases, and 17 bases lay between the germline ends. This CDR3 region has 16 residues. The CDR3 reads CASSLENDRTGETQYF. DNA of the CDR3: TGCGCCAGCAGCTTGGAAAATGACAGGACTGGTGAGACCCAGTACTTC.

The chain has TRBV5-6 and TRBJ2-7, with D possibly being TRBD2 (6 bases). Trimming cost V 2 bases and J 1 base, with 7 bases left between them. The germline V gene has CDR1 SGHDT and CDR2 YYEEEE. The CDR3 length is 13 residues. The DNA for the CDR3 is TGTGCCAGCAGCTTCGGGACTTCCTACGAGCAGTACTTC. This sequence encodes CASSFGTSYEQYF.

This chain joins TRBV5-6 and TRBJ2-3; a weak D match, TRBD2 (5 bases). The length of the CDR3 is 11 residues. Trimming removed 1 base from V and 10 bases from J, with 7 bases in between. From germline, CDR1 is SGHDT and CDR2 YYEEEE. CDR3 sequence: CASSLRRAQYF. For the CDR3, the DNA is TGTGCCAGCAGCTTGAGGCGGGCGCAGTATTTT.

The chain recombines TRBV27 with TRBJ2-1; TRBD2 matches at 13 bases. J gave up 3 bases and V 6 bases, and 8 bases lay outside the gene matches. Germline loops: CDR1 MNHEY, CDR2 SMNVEV (reference sequence). The CDR3 totals 17 residues. The CDR3 reads CASRPHGTSGDYNEQFF. The CDR3 DNA sequence: TGTGCCAGCAGGCCGCACGGGACTAGCGGGGACTACAATGAGCAGTTCTTC.

The CDR3, as DNA: TGCGCCAGCAACGGAAGGACGGGAAACACCGGGGAGCTGTTTTTT. Protein sequence: CASNGRTGNTGELFF. The rearrangement links TRBV10-2 to TRBJ2-2, with D maybe TRBD2 (5 bases). The germline V gene encodes CDR1 WSHSY and CDR2 SAAADI. V was pared by 7 bases and J by 2 bases, with 14 bases between. The CDR3 is made up of 15 amino acids.

The chain couples TRBV11-3 to TRBJ2-2; possibly TRBD2 for D (6 bases). CDR3 size: 14 residues. Germline V gene data show CDR1 as SGHNT and CDR2 as YENEEA. Trimming stripped 3 bases from V and 2 bases from J, with 7 bases between. As DNA, the CDR3 is TGTGCCAGCAGCTTTAGCGGTAACACCGGGGAGCTGTTTTTT. Translated: CASSFSGNTGELFF.

The V and J genes are TRBV12-3 or TRBV12-4 and TRBJ1-1; no clear D gene. Trimming took 4 bases from V and 1 from J, leaving 7 bases between them. The CDR3 is made up of 13 amino acids. CDR3 sequence: CASSSQPNTEAFF. CDR3 DNA sequence: TGTGCCAGCAGTTCGCAACCGAACACTGAAGCTTTCTTT.

J is TRBJ2-2 and V is TRBV5-1; D is unclear. Germline V lookup: CDR1 SGHRS, CDR2 YFSETQ. There are 14 residues in the CDR3. V was pared by 1 base and J by 1 base, with 5 bases between. This chain's CDR3 is CASSLYGNTGELFF. The CDR3, as DNA: TGCGCCAGCAGCTTGTATGGGAACACCGGGGAGCTGTTTTTT. The full variable domain, completed using reference TRBV5-1 and TRBJ2-2, is KAGVTQTPRYLIKTRGQQVTLSCSPISGHRSVSWYQQTPGQGLQFLFEYFSETQRNKGNFPGRFSGRQFSNSRSEMNVSTLELGDSALYLCASSLYGNTGELFFGEGSRLTVL.

This clone came up a few times. The V gene is TRBV9, the J gene TRBJ2-5, with a tentative D call TRBD2 (7 bases). Trimming left V 3 bases short and J 10 bases short, with 16 bases between. This CDR3 region has 13 residues. CDR1 SGDLS and CDR2 YYNGEE come from the germline V gene. The CDR3 here is CASSEGGPQVQYF. CDR3 nucleotides: TGTGCCAGCAGCGAGGGGGGGCCGCAGGTCCAGTACTTC.

The rearrangement links TRBV11-3 to TRBJ1-6, with unresolved D. Germline-derived CDR1 and CDR2 are SGHNT and YENEEA. The CDR3 spans 14 residues. The V end was cut by 1 base, the J end by 5 bases, with 6 bases between. The CDR3 region is CASSLGGNNSPLHF. DNA of the CDR3: TGTGCCAGCAGCTTAGGGGGTAATAATTCACCCCTCCACTTT.

The CDR3 reads CASSLGGRGSYEQYF. The DNA of the CDR3 is TGTGCCAGCAGCTTAGGCGGCAGGGGGTCCTACGAGCAGTACTTC. This rearrangement joins TRBV13 to TRBJ2-7; TRBD1 matches at 7 bases. From germline, CDR1 is PRHDT and CDR2 FYEKMQ (reference sequence). With 0 bases clipped from V and 1 base from J, the junction kept 3 bases outside the gene matches. The CDR3 is made up of 15 amino acids.

V usage is TRBV7-2 and J usage is TRBJ2-1; 11 bases agree with TRBD1. Per germline, CDR1 SGHTA and CDR2 FQGNSA. The CDR3 has 14 residues. V gave up 6 bases and J gave up 12 bases; unmatched junction bases: 10. CDR3 residues: CASSRDRGSRVQFF. The CDR3 region has the DNA TGTGCCAGCAGTCGGGACAGGGGGAGTAGAGTGCAGTTCTTC.